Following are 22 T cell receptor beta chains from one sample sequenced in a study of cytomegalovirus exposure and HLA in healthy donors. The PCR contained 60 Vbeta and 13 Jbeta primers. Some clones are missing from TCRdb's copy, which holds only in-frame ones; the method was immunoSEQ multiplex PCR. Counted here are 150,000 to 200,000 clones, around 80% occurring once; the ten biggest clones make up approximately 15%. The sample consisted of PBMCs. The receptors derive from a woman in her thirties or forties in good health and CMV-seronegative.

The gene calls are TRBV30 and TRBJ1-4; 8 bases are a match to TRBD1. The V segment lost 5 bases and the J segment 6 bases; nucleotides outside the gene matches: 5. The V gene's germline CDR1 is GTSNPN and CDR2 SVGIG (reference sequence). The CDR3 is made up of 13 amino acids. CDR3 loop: CAWGAGGHEKLFF. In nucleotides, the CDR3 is TGTGCCTGGGGGGCAGGGGGCCATGAAAAACTGTTTTTT.

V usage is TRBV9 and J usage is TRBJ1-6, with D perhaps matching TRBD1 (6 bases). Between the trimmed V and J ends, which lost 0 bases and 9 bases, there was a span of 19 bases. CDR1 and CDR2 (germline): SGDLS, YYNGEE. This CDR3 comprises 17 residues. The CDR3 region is CASSVAQGLGQVSPLHF. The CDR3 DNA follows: TGTGCCAGCAGCGTAGCCCAGGGGTTAGGGCAAGTTTCACCCCTCCACTTT.

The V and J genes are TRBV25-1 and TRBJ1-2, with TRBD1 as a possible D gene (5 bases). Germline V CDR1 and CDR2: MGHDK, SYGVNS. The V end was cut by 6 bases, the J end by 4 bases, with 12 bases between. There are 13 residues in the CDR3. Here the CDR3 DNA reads TGTGCCAGCAGCCCTGGACACCCCTATGGCTACACCTTC. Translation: CASSPGHPYGYTF.

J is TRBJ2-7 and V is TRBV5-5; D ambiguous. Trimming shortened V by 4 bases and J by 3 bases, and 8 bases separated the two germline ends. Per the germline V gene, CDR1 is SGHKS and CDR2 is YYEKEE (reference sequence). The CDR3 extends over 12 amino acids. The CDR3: CASSVSGYEQYF. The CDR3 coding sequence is TGTGCCAGCAGCGTGAGTGGCTACGAGCAGTACTTC.

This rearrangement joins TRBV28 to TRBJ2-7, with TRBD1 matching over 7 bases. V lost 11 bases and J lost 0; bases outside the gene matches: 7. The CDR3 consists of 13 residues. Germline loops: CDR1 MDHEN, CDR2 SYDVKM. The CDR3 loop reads CACYRGGSYEQYF. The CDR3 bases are TGTGCCTGCTACAGGGGTGGCTCCTACGAGCAGTACTTC.

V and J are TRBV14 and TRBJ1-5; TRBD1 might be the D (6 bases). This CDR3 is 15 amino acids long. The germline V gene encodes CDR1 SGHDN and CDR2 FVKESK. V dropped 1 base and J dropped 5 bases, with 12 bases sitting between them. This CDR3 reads CASSQGRGWDQPQHF. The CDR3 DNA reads TGTGCCAGCAGCCAAGGCAGGGGATGGGATCAGCCCCAGCATTTT. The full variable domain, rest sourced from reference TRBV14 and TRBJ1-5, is EAGVTQFPSHSVIEKGQTVTLRCDPISGHDNLYWYRRVMGKEIKFLLHFVKESKQDESGMPNNRFLAERTGGTYSTLKVQPAELEDSGVYFCASSQGRGWDQPQHFGDGTRLSIL.

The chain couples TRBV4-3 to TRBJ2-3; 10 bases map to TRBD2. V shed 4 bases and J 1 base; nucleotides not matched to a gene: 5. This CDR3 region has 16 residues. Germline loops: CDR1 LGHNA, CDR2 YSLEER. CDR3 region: CASSRRTSGGTDTQYF. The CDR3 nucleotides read TGCGCCAGCAGCCGAAGGACTAGCGGAGGCACAGATACGCAGTATTTT.

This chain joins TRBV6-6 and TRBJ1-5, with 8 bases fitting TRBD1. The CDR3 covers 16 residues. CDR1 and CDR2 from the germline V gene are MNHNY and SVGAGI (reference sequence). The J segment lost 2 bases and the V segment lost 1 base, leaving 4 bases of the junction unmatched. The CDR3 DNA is TGTGCCAGCAGTTACTATCAGGGGGCAGGCAATCAGCCCCAGCATTTT. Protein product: CASSYYQGAGNQPQHF.

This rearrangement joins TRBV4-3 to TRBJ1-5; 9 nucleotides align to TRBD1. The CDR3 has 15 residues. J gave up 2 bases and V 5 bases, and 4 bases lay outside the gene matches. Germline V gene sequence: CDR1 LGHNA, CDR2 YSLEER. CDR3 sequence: CASSDRTGGNQPQHF. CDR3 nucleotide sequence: TGCGCCAGCAGCGACAGGACAGGGGGCAATCAGCCCCAGCATTTT.

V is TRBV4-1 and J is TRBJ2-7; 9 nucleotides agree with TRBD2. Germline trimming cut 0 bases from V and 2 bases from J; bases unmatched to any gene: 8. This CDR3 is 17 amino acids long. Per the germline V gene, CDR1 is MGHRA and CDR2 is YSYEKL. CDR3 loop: CASSQERSGRLPYEQYF. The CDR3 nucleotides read TGCGCCAGCAGCCAAGAACGAAGCGGGAGGCTTCCCTACGAGCAGTACTTC.

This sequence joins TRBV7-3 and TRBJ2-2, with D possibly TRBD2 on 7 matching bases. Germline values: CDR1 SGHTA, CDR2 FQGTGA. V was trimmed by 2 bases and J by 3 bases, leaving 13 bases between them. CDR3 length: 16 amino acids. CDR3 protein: CASSLLGGADTGELFF. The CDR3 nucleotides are TGTGCCAGCAGCTTATTGGGGGGGGCGGACACCGGGGAGCTGTTTTTT. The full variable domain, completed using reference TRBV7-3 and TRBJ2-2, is GAGVSQTPSNKVTEKGKYVELRCDPISGHTALYWYRQSLGQGPEFLIYFQGTGAADDSGLPNDRFFAVRPEGSVSTLKIQRTERGDSAVYLCASSLLGGADTGELFFGEGSRLTVL.

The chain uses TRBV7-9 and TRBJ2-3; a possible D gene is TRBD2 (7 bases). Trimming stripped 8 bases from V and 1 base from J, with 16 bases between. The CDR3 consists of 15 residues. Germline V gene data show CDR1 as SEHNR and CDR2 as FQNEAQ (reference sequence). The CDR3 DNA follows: TGTGCCAGCGGTAGGGGGAGCGGGGGCACAGATACGCAGTATTTT. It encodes CASGRGSGGTDTQYF.

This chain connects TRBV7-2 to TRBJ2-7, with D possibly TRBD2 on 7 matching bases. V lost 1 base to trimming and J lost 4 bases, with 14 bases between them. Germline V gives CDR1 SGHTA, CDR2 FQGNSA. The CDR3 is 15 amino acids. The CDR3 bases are TGTGCCAGCAGCTTAGGTGGGGGGGCCCAATACGAGCAGTACTTC. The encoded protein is CASSLGGGAQYEQYF.

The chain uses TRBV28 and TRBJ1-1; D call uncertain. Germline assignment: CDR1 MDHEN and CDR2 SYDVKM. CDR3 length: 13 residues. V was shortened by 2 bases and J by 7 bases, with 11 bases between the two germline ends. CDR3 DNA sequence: TGTGCCAGCAGTTTAGTCACAGCGGGTGAAGCTTTCTTT. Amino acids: CASSLVTAGEAFF.

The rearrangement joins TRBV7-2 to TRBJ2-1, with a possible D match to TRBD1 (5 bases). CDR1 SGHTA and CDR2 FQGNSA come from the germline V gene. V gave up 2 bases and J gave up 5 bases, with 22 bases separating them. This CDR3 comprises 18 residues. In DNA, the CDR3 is TGTGCCAGCAGCTTAAGGGGTTCCGTTGAAGATCGAAACAATGAGCAGTTCTTC. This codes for CASSLRGSVEDRNNEQFF.

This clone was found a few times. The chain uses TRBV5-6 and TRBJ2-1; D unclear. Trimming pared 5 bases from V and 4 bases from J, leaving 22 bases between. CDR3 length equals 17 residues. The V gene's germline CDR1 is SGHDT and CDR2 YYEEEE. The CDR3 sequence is CASSPHGMRKSYNEQFF. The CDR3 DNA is TGTGCCAGCAGTCCTCACGGTATGAGAAAATCTTACAATGAGCAGTTCTTC.

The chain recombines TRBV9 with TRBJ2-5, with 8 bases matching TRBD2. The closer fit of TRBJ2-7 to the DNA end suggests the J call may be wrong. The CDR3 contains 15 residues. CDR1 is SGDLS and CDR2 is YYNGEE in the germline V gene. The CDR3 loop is CASSAGGGSSYEQYF. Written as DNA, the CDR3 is TGTGCCAGCAGCGCCGGGGGGGGGAGCTCCTACGAGCAGTACTTC.

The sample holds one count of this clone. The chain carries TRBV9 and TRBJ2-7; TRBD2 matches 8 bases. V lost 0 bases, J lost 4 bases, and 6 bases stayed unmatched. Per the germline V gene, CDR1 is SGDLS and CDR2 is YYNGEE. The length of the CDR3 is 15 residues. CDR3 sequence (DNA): TGTGCCAGCAGCGTAGATGGGACTAGGCCATACGAGCAGTACTTC. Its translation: CASSVDGTRPYEQYF.

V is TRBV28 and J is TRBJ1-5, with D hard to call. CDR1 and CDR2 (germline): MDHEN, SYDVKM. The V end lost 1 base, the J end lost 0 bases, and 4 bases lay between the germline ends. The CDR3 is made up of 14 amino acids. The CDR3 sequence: CASSLSRSNQPQHF. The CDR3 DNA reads TGTGCCAGCAGTTTATCGCGTAGCAATCAGCCCCAGCATTTT.

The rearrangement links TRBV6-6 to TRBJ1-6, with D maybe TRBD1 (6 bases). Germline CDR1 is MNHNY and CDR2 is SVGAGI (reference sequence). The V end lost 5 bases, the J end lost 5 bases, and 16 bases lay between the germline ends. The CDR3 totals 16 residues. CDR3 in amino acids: CASSHHARTDNSPLHF. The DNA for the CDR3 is TGTGCCAGCAGTCACCATGCCCGGACAGATAATTCACCCCTCCACTTT.

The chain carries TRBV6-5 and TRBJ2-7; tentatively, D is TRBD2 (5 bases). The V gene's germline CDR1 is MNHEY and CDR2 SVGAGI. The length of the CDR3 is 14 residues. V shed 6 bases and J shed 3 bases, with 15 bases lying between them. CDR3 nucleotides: TGTGCCAGCAGCTCCAAAGGAGGAGGCTACGAGCAGTACTTC. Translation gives CASSSKGGGYEQYF.

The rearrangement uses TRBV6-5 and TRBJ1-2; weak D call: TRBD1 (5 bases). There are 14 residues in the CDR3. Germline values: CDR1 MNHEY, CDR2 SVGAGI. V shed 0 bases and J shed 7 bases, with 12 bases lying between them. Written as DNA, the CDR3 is TGTGCCAGCAGTTACTCTAGGGGCCAAGGTGGCTACACCTTC. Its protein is CASSYSRGQGGYTF.